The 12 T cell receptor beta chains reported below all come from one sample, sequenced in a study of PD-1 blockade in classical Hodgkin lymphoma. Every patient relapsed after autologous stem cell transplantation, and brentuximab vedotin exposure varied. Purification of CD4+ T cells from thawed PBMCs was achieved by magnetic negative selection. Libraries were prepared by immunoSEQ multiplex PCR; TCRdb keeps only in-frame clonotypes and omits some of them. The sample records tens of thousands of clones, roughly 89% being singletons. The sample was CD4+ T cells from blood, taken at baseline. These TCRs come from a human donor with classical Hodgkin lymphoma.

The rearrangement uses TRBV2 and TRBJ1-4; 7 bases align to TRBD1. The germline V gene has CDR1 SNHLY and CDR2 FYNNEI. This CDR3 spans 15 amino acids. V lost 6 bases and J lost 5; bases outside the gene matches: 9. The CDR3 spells CASRGRQGENEKLFF. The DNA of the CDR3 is TGTGCCAGCAGAGGTCGACAGGGAGAAAATGAAAAACTGTTTTTT.

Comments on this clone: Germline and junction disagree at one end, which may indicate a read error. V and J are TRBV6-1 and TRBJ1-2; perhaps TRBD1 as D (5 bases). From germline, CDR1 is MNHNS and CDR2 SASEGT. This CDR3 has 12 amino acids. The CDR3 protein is CANSRGDYGYTF. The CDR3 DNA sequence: TGTGCCAACAGTCGGGGGGACTATGGCTACACCTTC.

The CDR3 DNA sequence: TGTGCCAGCAGTGTTCAGGAGGTGGACACTGAAGCTTTCTTT. It is translated as CASSVQEVDTEAFF. V is TRBV2 and J is TRBJ1-1; the D is unclear. The CDR3 has 14 amino acids. Germline-derived CDR1 and CDR2 are SNHLY and FYNNEI. Trimming cost V 4 bases and J 3 bases, with 12 bases left between them.

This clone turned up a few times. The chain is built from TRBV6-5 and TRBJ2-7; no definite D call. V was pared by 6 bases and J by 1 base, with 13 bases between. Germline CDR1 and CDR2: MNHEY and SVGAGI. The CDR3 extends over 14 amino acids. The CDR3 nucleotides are TGTGCCAGCAGCCGTCCTGGGCTGTCCTACGAGCAGTACTTC. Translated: CASSRPGLSYEQYF.

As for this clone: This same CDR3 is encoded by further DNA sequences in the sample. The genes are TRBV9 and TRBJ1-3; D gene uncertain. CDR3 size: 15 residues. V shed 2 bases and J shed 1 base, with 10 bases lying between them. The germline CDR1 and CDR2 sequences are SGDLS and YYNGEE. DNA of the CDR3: TGTGCCAGCAGCGTGAGGGATTCTTCTGGAAACACCATATATTTT. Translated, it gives CASSVRDSSGNTIYF. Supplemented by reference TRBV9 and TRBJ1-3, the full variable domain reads DSGVTQTPKHLITATGQRVTLRCSPRSGDLSVYWYQQSLDQGLQFLIQYYNGEERAKGNILERFSAQQFPDLHSELNLSSLELGDSALYFCASSVRDSSGNTIYFGEGSWLTVV.

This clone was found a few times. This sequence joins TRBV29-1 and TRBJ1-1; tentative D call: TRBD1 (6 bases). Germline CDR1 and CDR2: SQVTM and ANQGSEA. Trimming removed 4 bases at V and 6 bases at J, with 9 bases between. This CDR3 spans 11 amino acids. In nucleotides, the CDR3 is TGCAGCGTTGCGAGACAGGCTGAAGCTTTCTTT. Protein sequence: CSVARQAEAFF.

The CDR3 is CASSTPTGTPFF. DNA of the CDR3: TGTGCCAGCAGTACTCCCACAGGGACGCCTTTCTTT. This chain links TRBV28 with TRBJ1-1, with D maybe TRBD1 (6 bases). Per the germline V gene, CDR1 is MDHEN and CDR2 is SYDVKM. Trimming removed 5 bases from V and 12 bases from J, with 16 bases in between. This CDR3 is 12 amino acids long.

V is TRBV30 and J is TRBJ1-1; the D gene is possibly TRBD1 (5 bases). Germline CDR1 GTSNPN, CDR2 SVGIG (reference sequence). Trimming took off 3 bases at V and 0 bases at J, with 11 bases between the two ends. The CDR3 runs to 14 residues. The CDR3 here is CAWSLTVMNTEAFF. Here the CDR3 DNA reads TGTGCCTGGAGCTTGACAGTAATGAACACTGAAGCTTTCTTT.

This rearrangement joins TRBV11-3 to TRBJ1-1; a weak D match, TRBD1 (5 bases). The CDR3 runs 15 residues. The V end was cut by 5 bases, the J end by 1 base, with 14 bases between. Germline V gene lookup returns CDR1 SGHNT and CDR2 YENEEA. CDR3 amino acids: CASSISGQGNTEAFF. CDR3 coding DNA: TGTGCCAGCAGCATCTCCGGACAAGGGAACACTGAAGCTTTCTTT.

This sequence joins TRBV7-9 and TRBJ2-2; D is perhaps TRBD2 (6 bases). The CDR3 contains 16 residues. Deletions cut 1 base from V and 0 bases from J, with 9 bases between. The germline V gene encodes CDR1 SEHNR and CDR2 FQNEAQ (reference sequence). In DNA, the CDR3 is TGTGCCAGCAGCTTAGGTTCGGGGGCGAACACCGGGGAGCTGTTTTTT. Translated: CASSLGSGANTGELFF. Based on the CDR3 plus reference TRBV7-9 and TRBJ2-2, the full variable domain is DTGVSQNPRHKITKRGQNVTFRCDPISEHNRLYWYRQTLGQGPEFLTYFQNEAQLEKSRLLSDRFSAERPKGSFSTLEIQRTEQGDSAMYLCASSLGSGANTGELFFGEGSRLTVL.

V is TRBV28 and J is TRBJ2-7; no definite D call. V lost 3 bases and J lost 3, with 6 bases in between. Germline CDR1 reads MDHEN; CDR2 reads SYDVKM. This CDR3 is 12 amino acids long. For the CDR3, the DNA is TGTGCCAGCAGTTTGTCCGACTACGAGCAGTACTTC. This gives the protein CASSLSDYEQYF.

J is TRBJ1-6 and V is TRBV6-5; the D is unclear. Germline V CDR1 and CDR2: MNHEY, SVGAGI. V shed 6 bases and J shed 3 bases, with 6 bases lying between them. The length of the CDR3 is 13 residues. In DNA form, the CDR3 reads TGTGCCAGCAGGGGGTACTATAATTCACCCCTCCACTTT. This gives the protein CASRGYYNSPLHF.